This T cell receptor beta chain came from a study of high-grade serous ovarian cancer treatment subgroups. Study context: Samples averaged roughly 14,000 reads and roughly 7,500 unique TCR beta rearrangements.

Germline V gene data show CDR1 as SGHAT and CDR2 as FQNNGV. The CDR3 is 17 amino acids. After removal of 7 bases from V and 2 bases from J, the junction contained 12 bases not matched to a gene. The tumor samples were collected prior to definitive surgery or chemotherapy. Overall study findings and caveats: Clonal relatedness tracked neoantigen level, and by trend copy number and mutation load. CDR1 and CDR2 were left unanalyzed; analyses focused on CDR3. Repertoire similarity ranged about 0.095 to 0.79 between tumors of one patient.

Only in-frame clones appear in the TCRdb table, and some are missing; sequencing was by immunoSEQ multiplex PCR. Here the sample spans approximately 6,600 clones, about four fifths being singletons. In regard to this clone: What it binds is not known.

The sample comprised tumor tissue. The J gene is TRBJ2-5, the V gene TRBV11-2; TRBD2 agrees at 11 bases. This receptor was obtained from a human donor with high-grade serous ovarian cancer. Written as DNA, the CDR3 is TGTGCCAGCACTCTTAGCGGGAGGGCCGGTTCGCAAGAGACCCAGTACTTC. Protein product: CASTLSGRAGSQETQYF.